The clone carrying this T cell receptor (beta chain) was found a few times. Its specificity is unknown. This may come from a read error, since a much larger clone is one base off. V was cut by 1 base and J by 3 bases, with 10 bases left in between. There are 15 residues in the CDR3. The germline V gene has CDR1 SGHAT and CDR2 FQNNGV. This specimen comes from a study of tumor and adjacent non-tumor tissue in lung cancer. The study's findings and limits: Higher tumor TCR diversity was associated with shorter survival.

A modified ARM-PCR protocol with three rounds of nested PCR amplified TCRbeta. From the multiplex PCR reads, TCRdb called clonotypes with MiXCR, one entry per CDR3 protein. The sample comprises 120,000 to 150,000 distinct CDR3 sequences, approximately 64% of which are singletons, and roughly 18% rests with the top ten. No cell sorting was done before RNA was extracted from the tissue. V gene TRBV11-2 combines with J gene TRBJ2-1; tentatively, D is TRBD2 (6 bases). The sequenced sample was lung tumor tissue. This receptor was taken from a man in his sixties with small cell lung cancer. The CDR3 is CASSLVRGNYNEQFF. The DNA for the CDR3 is TGTGCCAGCAGCTTAGTTCGCGGGAACTACAATGAGCAGTTCTTC.